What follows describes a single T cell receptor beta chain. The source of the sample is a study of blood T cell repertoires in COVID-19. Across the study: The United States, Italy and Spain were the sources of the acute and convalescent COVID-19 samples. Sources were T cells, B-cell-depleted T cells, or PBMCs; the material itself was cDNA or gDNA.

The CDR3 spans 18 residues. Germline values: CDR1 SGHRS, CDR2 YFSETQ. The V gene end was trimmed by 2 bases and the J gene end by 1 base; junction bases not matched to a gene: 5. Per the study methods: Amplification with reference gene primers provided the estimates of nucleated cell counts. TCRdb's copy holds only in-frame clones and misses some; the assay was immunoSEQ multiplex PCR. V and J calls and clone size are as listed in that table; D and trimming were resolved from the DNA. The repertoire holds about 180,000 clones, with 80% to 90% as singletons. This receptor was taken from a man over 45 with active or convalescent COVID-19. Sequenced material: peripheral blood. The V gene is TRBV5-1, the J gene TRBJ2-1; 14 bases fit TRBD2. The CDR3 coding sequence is TGCGCCAGCAGCTTCCCGGGACTAGCGGGAGTGTCCTACAATGAGCAGTTCTTC. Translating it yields CASSFPGLAGVSYNEQFF.